This TCR beta chain is drawn from a study of shared clonotypes between healthy human individuals. Positively selected for CCR7, the CD45RO-negative cells used as naive CD8 cells excluded terminally differentiated effector memory CD45RA+ cells. Only in-frame clones appear in the TCRdb table, and some are missing; sequencing was by immunoSEQ multiplex PCR. The sample contains 550,000 to 650,000 clones, approximately 96% of which appear only once. Material for sequencing was naive CD8+ T cells sorted from blood. This TCR was recovered from a woman aged 25 to 45 in good health.

The CDR3, as DNA: TGTGCCAGCAGCGTAGAGAGGGAGGTCCTTGGGGCAGATACGCAGTATTTT. Translated, it gives CASSVEREVLGADTQYF. The chain has TRBV9 and TRBJ2-3, with D maybe TRBD2 (6 bases). The CDR3 sequence is 17 residues long. V was trimmed by 0 bases and J by 4 bases, leaving 18 bases between them. The V gene's germline CDR1 is SGDLS and CDR2 YYNGEE.